This T cell receptor beta chain is drawn from a study of control samples from healthy donors and cancer patients. Using immunoSEQ multiplex PCR, the repertoire was profiled, and TCRdb retains in-frame clones only, with some absent. The top ten hold about 3.5% of the sample, which has some 120,000 clones, about 95% seen once. Trimming removed 1 base at V and 10 bases at J, with 11 bases between. The CDR3 covers 14 residues. Germline V gene lookup returns CDR1 MDHEN and CDR2 SYDVKM. The specimen was blood. This receptor was identified in a man younger than 45 in good health. This chain connects TRBV28 to TRBJ1-6; tentatively, D is TRBD1 (6 bases). In nucleotides, the CDR3 is TGTGCCAGCAGTTTATCAGGGGAAGGGTCACCCCTCCACTTT. Protein product: CASSLSGEGSPLHF.